The following is a T cell receptor beta chain sequence with its context. The sample originates from a study of T cell changes during pregnancy in multiple sclerosis. Looked up from germline, CDR1 is SGHTS and CDR2 is YDEGEE. Losses at the gene ends were 4 bases for V and 2 bases for J; bases not matched to a gene: 7. The CDR3 loop spans 16 amino acids. Clones were sequenced by immunoSEQ multiplex PCR, and TCRdb holds only the in-frame ones, with some missing. The sample holds 65,000 to 90,000 clones, roughly nine tenths seen once. This chain connects TRBV5-8 to TRBJ2-3; the match to TRBD2 covers 10 bases. The sequence came from a female donor in good health, serving as a control in a pregnancy study. Some clones in this sample may be carry-over from other donors' samples. The sequencing used PBMCs, collected in the first trimester of pregnancy. CDR3 residues: CASSRASGGPTDTQYF. The CDR3 bases are TGTGCCAGCAGCAGAGCTAGCGGGGGCCCCACAGATACGCAGTATTTT.